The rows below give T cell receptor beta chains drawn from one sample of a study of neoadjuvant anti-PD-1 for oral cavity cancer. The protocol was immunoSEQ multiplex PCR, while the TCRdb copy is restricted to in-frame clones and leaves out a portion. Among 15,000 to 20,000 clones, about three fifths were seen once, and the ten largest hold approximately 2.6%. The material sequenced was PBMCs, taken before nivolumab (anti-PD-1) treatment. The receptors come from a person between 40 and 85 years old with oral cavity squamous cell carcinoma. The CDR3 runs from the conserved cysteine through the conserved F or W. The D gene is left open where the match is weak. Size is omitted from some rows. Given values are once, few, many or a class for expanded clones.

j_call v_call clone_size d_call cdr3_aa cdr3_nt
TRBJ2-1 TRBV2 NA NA CASGGAAIRGEQFF TGTGCCAGCGGGGGGGCGGCCATAAGGGGTGAGCAGTTCTTC
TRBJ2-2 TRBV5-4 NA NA CASRVTPNTGELFF TGTGCCAGCAGGGTGACACCGAACACCGGGGAGCTGTTTTTT
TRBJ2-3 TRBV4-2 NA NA CASSQDGRVSDTQYF TGTGCCAGCAGCCAAGATGGTAGGGTTTCAGATACGCAGTATTTT
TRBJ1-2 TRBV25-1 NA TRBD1 CASSGLGDRGLYGYTF TGTGCCAGCAGCGGGTTAGGGGACAGGGGGCTATATGGCTACACCTTC
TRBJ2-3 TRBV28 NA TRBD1 CASSPGGEYTQYF TGTGCCAGCAGCCCAGGGGGCGAGTATACGCAGTATTTT
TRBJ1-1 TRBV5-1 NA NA CASSLDLNTEAFF TGCGCCAGCAGCTTGGATCTAAACACTGAAGCTTTCTTT
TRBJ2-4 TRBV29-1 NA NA CSARRGENIQYF TGCAGCGCACGCCGAGGAGAAAACATTCAGTACTTC
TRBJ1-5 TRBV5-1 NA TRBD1 CASSSEGQSNQPQHF TGCGCCAGCAGCTCGGAGGGACAGTCCAATCAGCCCCAGCATTTT
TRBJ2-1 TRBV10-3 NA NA CAISDYYNEQFF TGTGCCATCAGCGACTACTACAATGAGCAGTTCTTC
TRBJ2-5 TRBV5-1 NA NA CASSLIPGETQYF TGCGCCAGCAGTTTGATTCCTGGAGAGACCCAGTACTTC
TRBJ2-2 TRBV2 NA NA CASSPRGGGELFF TGTGCCAGCAGCCCAAGGGGGGGCGGGGAGCTGTTTTTT
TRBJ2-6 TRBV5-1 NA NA CASSRGPGSGANVLTF TGCGCCAGCAGCCGAGGACCGGGCTCTGGGGCCAACGTCCTGACTTTC
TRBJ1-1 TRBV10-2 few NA CASSESGAGAQAFF TGCGCCAGCAGTGAGTCGGGTGCGGGGGCGCAGGCTTTCTTT
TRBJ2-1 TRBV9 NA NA CASSPGAGAGEQFF TGTGCCAGCAGCCCAGGGGCGGGAGCTGGTGAGCAGTTCTTC
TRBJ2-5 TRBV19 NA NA CASSTSSGRETQYF TGTGCCAGTAGTACAAGTTCAGGGCGAGAGACCCAGTACTTC
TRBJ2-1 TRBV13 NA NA CASSLRDRNEQFF TGTGCCAGCAGCTTGAGAGATCGCAATGAGCAGTTCTTC
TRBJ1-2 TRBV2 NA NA CASSLAYYGYTF TGTGCCAGCAGTCTGGCGTACTATGGCTACACCTTC
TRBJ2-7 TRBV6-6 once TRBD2 CASSRAGGQYEQYF TGTGCCAGCAGTCGAGCGGGAGGGCAATACGAGCAGTACTTC
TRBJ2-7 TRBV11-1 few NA CASSLVGTVYYYEQYF TGTGCCAGCAGCTTAGTCGGTACAGTCTACTACTACGAGCAGTACTTC
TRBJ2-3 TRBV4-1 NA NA CASSPGGDTQYF TGCGCCAGCAGCCCAGGCGGAGATACGCAGTATTTT
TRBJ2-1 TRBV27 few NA CASSFSWGVYNEQFF TGTGCCAGCAGTTTTTCGTGGGGGGTATACAATGAGCAGTTCTTC
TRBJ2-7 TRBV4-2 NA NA CASSQGPENEQYF TGTGCCAGCAGCCAAGGGCCGGAGAACGAGCAGTACTTC
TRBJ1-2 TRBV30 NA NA CAWSVNLEDYGYTF TGTGCCTGGAGTGTAAACCTCGAAGACTATGGCTACACCTTC
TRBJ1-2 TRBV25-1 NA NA CASSTAHRNYGYTF TGTGCCAGCAGTACTGCCCACAGAAACTATGGCTACACCTTC
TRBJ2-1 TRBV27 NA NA CATRSGVYNEQFF TGTGCGACCAGGTCGGGAGTCTACAATGAGCAGTTCTTC
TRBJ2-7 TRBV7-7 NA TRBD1 CASSLEQGNEQYF TGTGCTAGCAGCTTGGAACAGGGGAACGAGCAGTACTTC
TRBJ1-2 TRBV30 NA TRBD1 CAWKPGQGDVGDGYTF TGTGCCTGGAAACCGGGACAGGGGGATGTGGGGGATGGCTACACCTTC
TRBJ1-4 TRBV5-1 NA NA CASSPDSPGMNEKLFF TGCGCCAGCAGCCCCGACAGTCCCGGGATGAATGAAAAACTGTTTTTT
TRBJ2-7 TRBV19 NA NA CASNSRGGEQYF TGTGCCAGTAATTCCCGGGGAGGCGAGCAGTACTTC
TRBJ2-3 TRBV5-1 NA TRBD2 CASSPEGLAGGLGDTQYF TGCGCCAGCAGCCCAGAAGGTCTAGCGGGAGGGCTGGGAGATACGCAGTATTTT
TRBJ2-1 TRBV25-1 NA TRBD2 CASSEASGADNEQFF TGTGCCAGCAGTGAGGCTAGCGGGGCCGACAATGAGCAGTTCTTC
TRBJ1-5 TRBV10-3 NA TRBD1 CAISEGGEGQPQHF TGTGCCATCTCTGAAGGGGGCGAAGGTCAGCCCCAGCATTTT
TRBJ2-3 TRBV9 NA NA CASSVAEGYTDTQYF TGTGCCAGCAGCGTAGCTGAGGGTTACACAGATACGCAGTATTTT
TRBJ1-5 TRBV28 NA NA CASSQGTWQPQHF TGTGCCAGCAGCCAGGGGACGTGGCAGCCCCAGCATTTT
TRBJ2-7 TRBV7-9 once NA CASSFGGASYEQYF TGTGCCAGCAGCTTTGGGGGGGCAAGCTACGAGCAGTACTTC
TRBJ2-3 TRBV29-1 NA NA CSVVPTSDTQYF TGCAGCGTTGTACCCACTTCAGATACGCAGTATTTT
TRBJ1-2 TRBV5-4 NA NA CASSSYEGDYYGYTF TGTGCCAGCAGCTCGTACGAAGGGGACTACTATGGCTACACCTTC
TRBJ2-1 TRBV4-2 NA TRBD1 CASSQGTGSYNEQFF TGTGCCAGCAGCCAAGGGACAGGGTCCTACAATGAGCAGTTCTTC
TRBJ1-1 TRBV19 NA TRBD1 CASRNPRQGVWTEAFF TGTGCCAGTAGAAACCCCAGACAGGGTGTATGGACTGAAGCTTTCTTT
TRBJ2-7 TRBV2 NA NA CASSAPAYEQYF TGTGCCAGCAGTGCCCCTGCCTACGAGCAGTACTTC
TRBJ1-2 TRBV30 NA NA CAWSPLQGYYGYTF TGTGCCTGGAGTCCCCTACAGGGCTACTATGGCTACACCTTC
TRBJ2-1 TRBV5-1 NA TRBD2 CASSLGRRLAENSYNEQFF TGCGCCAGCAGCTTGGGCCGCCGACTAGCGGAAAATTCCTACAATGAGCAGTTCTTC
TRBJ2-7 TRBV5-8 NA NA CASRSRRSEYEQYF TGTGCCAGCAGATCTCGACGGTCGGAATACGAGCAGTACTTC
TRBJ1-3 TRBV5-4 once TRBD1 CASSPRGPGNTIYF TGTGCCAGCAGCCCGAGGGGGCCCGGGAACACCATATATTTT
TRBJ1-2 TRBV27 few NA CASSQGTHHNYGYTF TGTGCCAGCAGCCAAGGGACTCATCACAACTATGGCTACACCTTC
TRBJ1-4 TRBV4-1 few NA CASSRVGGEDEKLFF TGCGCCAGCAGCCGGGTAGGTGGGGAGGATGAAAAACTGTTTTTT